The 18 T cell receptor beta chains listed next were all sequenced from one sample in a study of identical twins. TCRdb passed the 5' RACE reads through MiXCR, listing each CDR3 protein once. Found here are 400,000 to 500,000 distinct CDR3 sequences, roughly 13% of them singletons; the top ten hold 0.8% to 1%. These data also formed part of another study, on yellow fever vaccine responses in identical twins.

Sequenced: CD4+ T cells sorted from blood. All receptors derive from a woman younger than 35 in good health.

This clonotype was picked up a small number of times. The chain recombines TRBV12-3 or TRBV12-4 with TRBJ2-5, with D tentatively TRBD2 (7 bases). The CDR3 covers 14 residues. Trimming took off 4 bases at V and 7 bases at J, with 16 bases between the two ends. The CDR3 region has the DNA TGTGCCAGCAGTTCAGGGGCGAGGGGGGGGACCCAGTACTTC. Amino acids: CASSSGARGGTQYF.

This sequence joins TRBV3-1 and TRBJ1-1; D call uncertain. Germline V CDR1 and CDR2: LGHDT, YNNKEL (reference sequence). V was clipped by 1 base and J by 1 base, with 10 bases between them. The CDR3 loop spans 15 amino acids. CDR3 in DNA: TGTGCCAGCAGCCAAGGGTGGGCAGCGAACACTGAAGCTTTCTTT. Encoded protein: CASSQGWAANTEAFF. Based on the CDR3 plus reference TRBV3-1 and TRBJ1-1, the full variable domain is DTAVSQTPKYLVTQMGNDKSIKCEQNLGHDTMYWYKQDSKKFLKIMFSYNNKELIINETVPNRFSPKSPDKAHLNLHINSLELGDSAVYFCASSQGWAANTEAFFGQGTRLTVV.

The CDR3 DNA follows: TGTGCCAGCAGCCAAGGGGGACTAGTTGGGACCACAGATACGCAGTATTTT. Amino acid sequence: CASSQGGLVGTTDTQYF. The chain employs TRBV4-2 and TRBJ2-3, with TRBD2 matching 8 bases. Germline lookup yields CDR1 LGHNA and CDR2 YNFKEQ. The CDR3 has 17 residues. Losses at the gene ends were 1 base for V and 2 bases for J; bases not matched to a gene: 8.

This clonotype was seen more than once but under ten times. The chain carries TRBV4-1 and TRBJ2-1, with 11 bases matching TRBD2. Germline loops: CDR1 MGHRA, CDR2 YSYEKL. CDR3 length: 18 amino acids. V was clipped by 4 bases and J by 7 bases; unmatched bases: 15. The CDR3 sequence: CASSPREGAASGRNEQFF. The CDR3 nucleotides are TGCGCCAGCAGCCCCCGGGAGGGGGCAGCTAGCGGGAGGAATGAGCAGTTCTTC.

This chain connects TRBV10-3 to TRBJ2-1, with 11 bases identical to TRBD1. Germline-derived CDR1 and CDR2 are ENHRY and SYGVKD. Trimming at V came to 7 bases and at J to 7 bases, leaving 12 bases not matched to a gene. This CDR3 comprises 16 residues. In DNA, the CDR3 is TGTGCCATCAATACAGGAACCGGGACAGGGGGAAATGAGCAGTTCTTC. This translates into CAINTGTGTGGNEQFF.

The V gene is TRBV7-2, the J gene TRBJ2-5; TRBD2 agrees at 12 bases. Per germline, CDR1 SGHTA and CDR2 FQGNSA. V was pared by 2 bases and J by 4 bases, with 5 bases of the junction left unmatched. The CDR3 has 16 residues. In nucleotides, the CDR3 is TGTGCCAGCAGCTTACCCCGACTAGCGGGAGTAGAGACCCAGTACTTC. It is translated as CASSLPRLAGVETQYF.

The chain recombines TRBV6-2 or TRBV6-3 with TRBJ2-1; D perhaps matches TRBD2 (6 bases). Trimming took off 4 bases at V and 5 bases at J, with 18 bases between the two ends. CDR1 and CDR2 from the germline V gene are MNHEY and SVGEGT. The CDR3 spans 16 residues. DNA of the CDR3: TGTGCCAGCAGTTCCCCAACTAGCAAGAGCGACAATGAGCAGTTCTTC. Protein product: CASSSPTSKSDNEQFF.

This clonotype was picked up a small number of times. The rearrangement joins TRBV19 to TRBJ2-1; no clear D gene. Germline CDR1 LNHDA, CDR2 SQIVND (reference sequence). The ends were cut back, 5 bases at V and 8 bases at J, with 19 bases in the middle. The CDR3 totals 15 residues. CDR3 in amino acids: CASSPESAPGYEQFF. CDR3 coding DNA: TGTGCCAGTAGTCCTGAATCGGCCCCGGGCTATGAGCAGTTCTTC.

This clonotype was recorded a few times. CDR3 sequence (DNA): TGTGCCAGCAGTGTATTTAGGACGACCTACGAGCAGTACTTC. Protein product: CASSVFRTTYEQYF. This chain links TRBV2 with TRBJ2-7; D gene uncertain. Germline V gene data show CDR1 as SNHLY and CDR2 as FYNNEI. With 4 bases removed from V and 2 bases from J, the gap between germline ends came to 12 bases. The CDR3 has 14 residues.

This clonotype was counted between two and nine times. The chain links TRBV9 to TRBJ2-1; D remains ambiguous. Trimming stripped 0 bases from V and 4 bases from J, with 14 bases between. This CDR3 is 16 amino acids long. The germline V gene has CDR1 SGDLS and CDR2 YYNGEE. The chain's CDR3 is CASSVGSQRGYNEQFF. DNA of the CDR3: TGTGCCAGCAGCGTAGGTTCCCAACGTGGTTACAATGAGCAGTTCTTC.

This clonotype appeared a few times. This chain links TRBV6-1 with TRBJ2-5; 12 bases line up with TRBD2. V lost 2 bases, J lost 9 bases, and 10 bases stayed unmatched. The CDR3 length is 16 residues. Germline V gives CDR1 MNHNS, CDR2 SASEGT. CDR3 amino acids: CASSEIRTSGKGSQYF. CDR3 sequence (DNA): TGTGCCAGCAGTGAAATAAGGACTAGCGGGAAGGGGTCCCAGTACTTC.

The chain recombines TRBV28 with TRBJ2-1, with D perhaps TRBD2 (6 bases). CDR1 and CDR2 from the germline V gene are MDHEN and SYDVKM. Trimming removed 8 bases at V and 0 bases at J, with 17 bases between. The CDR3 is 16 residues long. The CDR3 DNA reads TGTGCCAGCGGGGGGATAGCGCGGCTCTCCTACAATGAGCAGTTCTTC. It encodes CASGGIARLSYNEQFF.

The rearrangement links TRBV20-1 to TRBJ2-3, with unresolved D. In germline, CDR1 is DFQATT, CDR2 SNEGSKA (reference sequence). V was clipped by 6 bases and J by 3 bases, with 16 bases between them. This CDR3 comprises 14 residues. CDR3 protein: CSASGSTATDTQYF. The CDR3 nucleotides read TGCAGTGCAAGTGGATCCACCGCAACAGATACGCAGTATTTT.

The CDR3 sequence: CASSLVAARGSYEQYF. DNA for the CDR3: TGTGCCAGCAGCTTAGTGGCTGCGCGGGGCTCCTACGAGCAGTACTTC. The gene calls are TRBV11-2 and TRBJ2-7; perhaps TRBD2 as D (6 bases). The CDR3 consists of 16 residues. Trimming removed 1 base from V and 0 bases from J, with 13 bases in between. Per germline, CDR1 SGHAT and CDR2 FQNNGV. The entire variable domain, with the rest obtained from reference TRBV11-2 and TRBJ2-7, is as follows: EAGVAQSPRYKIIEKRQSVAFWCNPISGHATLYWYQQILGQGPKLLIQFQNNGVVDDSQLPKDRFSAERLKGVDSTLKIQPAKLEDSAVYLCASSLVAARGSYEQYFGPGTRLTVT.

This clonotype has only a few counts. The J gene is TRBJ2-7, the V gene TRBV10-3; 12 bases are a match to TRBD1. The CDR3 is 14 amino acids. Germline V gene lookup returns CDR1 ENHRY and CDR2 SYGVKD. Trimming cost V 11 bases and J 3 bases; bases outside gene matches: 8. DNA of the CDR3: TGTGCCGCTCGGGGACAGGGGGCAAGCTACGAGCAGTACTTC. It translates to CAARGQGASYEQYF.

This clonotype was seen only a few times. The rearrangement links TRBV7-8 to TRBJ2-2; D is perhaps TRBD1 (6 bases). This CDR3 is built from 15 residues. Per germline, CDR1 SGHVS and CDR2 FQNEAQ. The V and J ends lost 5 bases and 8 bases respectively, with 18 bases between them. The CDR3 protein is CASSRSGTPLGELFF. The CDR3 coding sequence is TGTGCCAGCAGCCGATCCGGGACACCCTTGGGGGAGCTGTTTTTT.

The chain links TRBV5-1 to TRBJ2-1, with a possible D match to TRBD2 (5 bases). CDR1 and CDR2 from the germline V gene are SGHRS and YFSETQ. The CDR3 totals 14 residues. V was pared by 4 bases and J by 2 bases, with 10 bases between. The CDR3 loop reads CASSGSPAYNEQFF. The CDR3 DNA reads TGCGCCAGCAGCGGGAGTCCAGCCTACAATGAGCAGTTCTTC.

The J gene is TRBJ2-7, the V gene TRBV7-2, with a tentative D call TRBD1 (5 bases). Germline CDR1 reads SGHTA; CDR2 reads FQGNSA. Trimming removed 5 bases at V and 5 bases at J, with 16 bases between. The CDR3 runs 14 residues. CDR3 amino acids: CASSLRQPVHEQYF. In DNA form, the CDR3 reads TGTGCCAGCAGCCTCAGACAGCCGGTCCACGAGCAGTACTTC. Full variable domain (remainder filled in from reference TRBV7-2 and TRBJ2-7): GAGVSQSPSNKVTEKGKDVELRCDPISGHTALYWYRQSLGQGLEFLIYFQGNSAPDKSGLPSDRFSAERTGGSVSTLTIQRTQQEDSAVYLCASSLRQPVHEQYFGPGTRLTVT.